The T cell receptor (beta chain) described here comes from a study of read filtering for tumor transcriptome and immune sequencing. From roughly 390 ng of RNA, a library with molecular barcoded alpha/delta and beta/gamma adaptors was made. From the reads, TCRdb called clonotypes with MiXCR, one entry per CDR3 protein. Among about 130,000 distinct CDR3 sequences, around 13% were seen once, and the ten largest hold approximately 9.9%. Comments on this clonotype: Possible read error: a much larger clone is one base away. Since the CDR3 does not end with the conserved phenylalanine or tryptophan, this likely comes from a read error.

The sequenced sample was a population of CD138-negative cells sorted from bone marrow. This clonotype originated in a donor aged 40 or over with multiple myeloma.

The CDR3 coding sequence is TGTGCCAGCTCACCGTTGACAGGGGAAAACGAGCAGTACCTC. Its translation: CASSPLTGENEQYL. The chain has TRBV18 and TRBJ2-7, with 8 bases fitting TRBD1. Germline CDR1 reads KGHSH; CDR2 reads LQKENI. This CDR3 contains 14 residues. After removal of 3 bases from V and 5 bases from J, the junction contained 6 bases not matched to a gene.